This entry is about one T cell receptor (beta chain). Its antigen is unidentified. The sample is drawn from a study of cytomegalovirus exposure and HLA in healthy donors. Study conclusions and caveats: Most TCR beta V segments were productive about 87% or about 30% of the time in an earlier analysis. When a later analysis was performed, an Asian-associated ancestry cluster reportedly had fewer N-insertions than the roughly 730-donor mean.

PCR involved 60 Vbeta and 13 Jbeta primers. Sequenced by immunoSEQ multiplex PCR; TCRdb stores in-frame clones only, minus some. The data hold roughly 110,000 clones, with about 74% observed a single time. Germline loops: CDR1 LNHDA, CDR2 SQIVND (reference sequence). Trimming removed 2 bases from V and 6 bases from J; junction bases left unmatched: 11. CDR3 length: 17 residues. The chain uses TRBV19 and TRBJ1-5; 9 bases are a match to TRBD1. Sequencing was carried out using PBMCs. This sequence originates from a female donor in good health and CMV-seronegative. CDR3 coding DNA: TGTGCCAGTAGTATAAGGGGGACAGGGAGGAACAGTCAGCCCCAGCATTTT. It codes for CASSIRGTGRNSQPQHF.